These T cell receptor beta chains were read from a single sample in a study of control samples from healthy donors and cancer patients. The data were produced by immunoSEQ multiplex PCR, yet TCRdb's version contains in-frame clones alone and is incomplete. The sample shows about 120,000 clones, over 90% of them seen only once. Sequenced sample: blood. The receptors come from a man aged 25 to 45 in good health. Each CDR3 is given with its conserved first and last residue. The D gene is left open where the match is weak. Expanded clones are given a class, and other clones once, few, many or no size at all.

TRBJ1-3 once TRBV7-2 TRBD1 TGTGCCAGCAGCGCAGACAGGGTATCCACCATATATTTT CASSADRVSTIYF
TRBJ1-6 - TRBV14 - TGTGCCAGCAGCCAATTCAATAATTCACCCCTCCACTTT CASSQFNNSPLHF
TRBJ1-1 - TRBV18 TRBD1 TGTGCCAGCTCACCTCCCGGACAGGGGGATGAAGCTTTCTTT CASSPPGQGDEAFF
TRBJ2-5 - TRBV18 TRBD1 TGTGCCAGCTCACCACGGGACAGTCAAGAGACCCAGTACTTC CASSPRDSQETQYF
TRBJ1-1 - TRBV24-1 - TGTGCCACCAGAGAAACAGGGAGGAACACTGAAGCTTTCTTT CATRETGRNTEAFF
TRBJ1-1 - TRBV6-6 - TGTGCCAGCAGTTACCTACGTGGGTTGAACACTGAAGCTTTCTTT CASSYLRGLNTEAFF
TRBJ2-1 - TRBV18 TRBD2 TGTGCCAGCTCACTTTCCGGGACTAGATCCTACAATGAGCAGTTCTTC CASSLSGTRSYNEQFF
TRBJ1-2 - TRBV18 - TGTGCCAGCTCACCACCGGGGAACTATGGCTACACCTTC CASSPPGNYGYTF
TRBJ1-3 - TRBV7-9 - TGTGCCAGCAGCCTCGCCGGGGGGCCTTCTTCTGGAAACACCATATATTTT CASSLAGGPSSGNTIYF
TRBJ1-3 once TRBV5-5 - TGTGCCAGCAGCCCTGAGGGGTCCTCTGGAAACACCATATATTTT CASSPEGSSGNTIYF
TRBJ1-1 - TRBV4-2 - TGTGCCAGCAGCCAACCGAACACTGAAGCTTTCTTT CASSQPNTEAFF
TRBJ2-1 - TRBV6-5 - TGTGCCAGCAGGGTGGACCAACTTCCTTACAATGAGCAGTTCTTC CASRVDQLPYNEQFF
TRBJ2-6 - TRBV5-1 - TGCGCCAGCAGCTACCTCGGACAGACCTCTGGGGCCAACGTCCTGACTTTC CASSYLGQTSGANVLTF
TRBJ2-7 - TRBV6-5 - TGTGCCAGCGGGGCCTACGAGCAGTACTTC CASGAYEQYF
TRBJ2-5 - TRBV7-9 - TGTGCCAGCAGCTTTGAAGGGAGTACGGGGGAGACCCAGTACTTC CASSFEGSTGETQYF
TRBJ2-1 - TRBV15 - TGTGCCACCAGCAGAGACCCCCCCACAGAACGTCTTTCCTACAATGAGCAGTTCTTC CATSRDPPTERLSYNEQFF
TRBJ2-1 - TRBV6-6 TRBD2 TGTGCCAGCAGCCTAATACTAGCGGGGGCCAACAATGAGCAGTTCTTC CASSLILAGANNEQFF
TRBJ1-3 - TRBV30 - TGTGCCTGGAAGGGCTCTGGAAACACCATATATTTT CAWKGSGNTIYF
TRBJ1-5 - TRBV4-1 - TGCGCCAGCAGCCTCAGGGATGTTGGCAATCAGCCCCAGCATTTT CASSLRDVGNQPQHF
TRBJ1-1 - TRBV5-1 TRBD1 TGCGCCAGCAGATTGGACGGCAGGGGGCAATTAAGGGGAACTGAAGCTTTCTTT CASRLDGRGQLRGTEAFF
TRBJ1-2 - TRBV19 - TGTGCCAGTAGTAATGCCGAGAGGACAGTACTCTATGGCTACACCTTC CASSNAERTVLYGYTF
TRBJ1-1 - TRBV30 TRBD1 TGTGCCTGGAGTGTACTGGGACAGGGGGCGAACACTGAAGCTTTCTTT CAWSVLGQGANTEAFF
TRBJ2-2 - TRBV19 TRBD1 TGTGCCAGTAGTCGGACAGGGGTTAACGGGGAGCTGTTTTTT CASSRTGVNGELFF
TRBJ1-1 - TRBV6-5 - TGTGCCAGCACCTCCCCAGTCGTGAACACTGAAGCTTTCTTT CASTSPVVNTEAFF
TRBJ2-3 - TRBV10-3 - TGTGCCATCAGTGAGTCGACGGGGACATCAGATACGCAGTATTTT CAISESTGTSDTQYF
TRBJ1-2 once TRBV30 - TGTGCCTGGGGGACCGAAGCTAACTATGGCTACACCTTC CAWGTEANYGYTF
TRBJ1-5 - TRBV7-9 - TGTGCCAGCAAACCCCTGGGCAATCAGCCCCAGCATTTT CASKPLGNQPQHF
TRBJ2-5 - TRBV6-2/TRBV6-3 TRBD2 TGTGCCAGCAGCCTTAGCGGGGGGCCAGGGGAGACCCAGTACTTC CASSLSGGPGETQYF
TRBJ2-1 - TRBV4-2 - TGTGCCAGCAGCCAGGCGGTGGAGTTGGACAATGAGCAGTTCTTC CASSQAVELDNEQFF
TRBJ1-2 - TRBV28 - TGTGCCAGCCGATCGCGTGCTAACTATGGCTACACCTTC CASRSRANYGYTF
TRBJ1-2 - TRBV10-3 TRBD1 TGTGCCATCAGTGATCGCTTCCTGGACAGGGGTGAAGCGAACTATGGCTACACCTTC CAISDRFLDRGEANYGYTF
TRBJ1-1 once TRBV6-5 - TGTGCCAGCATCCATAACCTGGGAGGGGACACTGAAGCTTTCTTT CASIHNLGGDTEAFF
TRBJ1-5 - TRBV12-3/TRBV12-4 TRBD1 TGTGCCAGCAGTTTCGGACAGGGAAGGCCCCAGCATTTT CASSFGQGRPQHF
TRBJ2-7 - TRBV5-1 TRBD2 TGCGCCAGCAGCTTGGACGGGGGGGGCGAGCAGTACTTC CASSLDGGGEQYF
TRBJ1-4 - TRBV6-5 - TGTGCCAGCAGAAAACACGGGAGGAATGAAAAACTGTTTTTT CASRKHGRNEKLFF
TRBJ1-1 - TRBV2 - TGTGCCAGCAGTCCCCTGGTGTACACTGAAGCTTTCTTT CASSPLVYTEAFF
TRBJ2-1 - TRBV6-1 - TGTGCCAGCAGTGAAAACAGAAACAATGAGCAGTTCTTC CASSENRNNEQFF
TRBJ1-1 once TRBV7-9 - TGTGCCAGCAGCTCGCCCGGGACCCGAGGATCGGGCACTGAAGCTTTCTTT CASSSPGTRGSGTEAFF
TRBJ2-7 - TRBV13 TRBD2 TGTGCCAGCAGCTTAGTATCCTGGGAGGGGATCTACGAGCAGTACTTC CASSLVSWEGIYEQYF
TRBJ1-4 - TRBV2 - TGTGCCAGCAGTATAGGGGGGGCAACTAATGAAAAACTGTTTTTT CASSIGGATNEKLFF
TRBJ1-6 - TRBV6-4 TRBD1 TGTGCCAGCAGTGCGGTATGGACAGGGAATTCACCCCTCCACTTT CASSAVWTGNSPLHF
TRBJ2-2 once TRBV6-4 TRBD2 TGTGCCAGCAGTGACGGGACTACCCACACCGGGGAGCTGTTTTTT CASSDGTTHTGELFF
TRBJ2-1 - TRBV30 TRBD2 TGTGCCTGGAGTCCACCCTTTCCCGGGACTAGCGGGGGGCCGGAGCAGTTCTTC CAWSPPFPGTSGGPEQFF
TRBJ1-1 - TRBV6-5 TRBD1 TGTGCCAGCAGTTGGGGGGGCAGGGGGACTGAAGCTTTCTTT CASSWGGRGTEAFF
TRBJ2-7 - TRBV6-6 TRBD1 TGTGCCAGCAGTCCAAGACACGGGACAGGGAGTTTTGTTGGTAACGAGCAGTACTTC CASSPRHGTGSFVGNEQYF
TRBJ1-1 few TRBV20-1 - TGCAGTGCTGCCAGGGGAGCAGGAGCTTTCTTT CSAARGAGAFF
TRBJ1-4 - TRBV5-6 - TGTGCCAGCAGCTTGCTGGGGGCCCAGGGTAATGAAAAACTGTTTTTT CASSLLGAQGNEKLFF